These 15 T cell receptor beta chains were sequenced from one sample in a study of blood T cell repertoires in COVID-19. TCRdb's copy holds only in-frame clones and misses some; the assay was immunoSEQ multiplex PCR. The sample lists 200,000 or so clones, 65% to 85% occurring once. Sequencing used PBMCs or T cells enriched from blood (not recorded which). These receptors were taken from a middle-aged man who had recovered from COVID-19.

V gene TRBV5-4 combines with J gene TRBJ1-2; TRBD1 is a possible D gene (5 bases). Germline loops: CDR1 SGHNT, CDR2 YYREEE (reference sequence). The CDR3 runs to 13 residues. Trimming pared 4 bases from V and 1 base from J, leaving 8 bases between. The CDR3 bases are TGTGCCAGCAGCCCAGACAGTAACTATGGCTACACCTTC. Amino acid sequence: CASSPDSNYGYTF. Drawing the rest from reference TRBV5-4 and TRBJ1-2, the complete variable domain is ETGVTQSPTHLIKTRGQQVTLRCSSQSGHNTVSWYQQALGQGPQFIFQYYREEENGRGNFPPRFSGLQFPNYSSELNVNALELDDSALYLCASSPDSNYGYTFGSGTRLTVV.

This clone was recorded only once. This chain connects TRBV4-2 to TRBJ2-3; 12 bases match TRBD1. Germline loops: CDR1 LGHNA, CDR2 YNFKEQ. The length of the CDR3 is 15 residues. V gave up 7 bases and J gave up 4 bases; unmatched junction bases: 6. The CDR3 sequence: CASTSGDRGPDTQYF. In DNA, the CDR3 is TGTGCCAGCACTTCTGGGGACAGGGGGCCAGATACGCAGTATTTT.

This clone came up once. The gene calls are TRBV28 and TRBJ1-1, with a tentative D call TRBD1 (6 bases). Germline V gene lookup returns CDR1 MDHEN and CDR2 SYDVKM. V lost 1 base, J lost 2 bases, and 14 bases lay in between. The CDR3 is made up of 16 amino acids. In nucleotides, the CDR3 is TGTGCCAGCAGTTTATTCCGGGACACGAGTAACACTGAAGCTTTCTTT. It encodes CASSLFRDTSNTEAFF. Full variable domain (outside the CDR3, taken from reference TRBV28 and TRBJ1-1): DVKVTQSSRYLVKRTGEKVFLECVQDMDHENMFWYRQDPGLGLRLIYFSYDVKMKEKGDIPEGYSVSREKKERFSLILESASTNQTSMYLCASSLFRDTSNTEAFFGQGTRLTVV.

The V call is TRBV18, the J call TRBJ2-7; TRBD2 is a possible D gene (6 bases). The length of the CDR3 is 15 residues. Looked up from germline, CDR1 is KGHSH and CDR2 is LQKENI. Trimming left V 6 bases short and J 3 bases short, with 18 bases between. Here the CDR3 reads CASSADHSGSYEQYF. CDR3 coding DNA: TGTGCCAGCTCCGCCGATCATAGCGGAAGCTACGAGCAGTACTTC.

There are a few counts of this clone. The same CDR3 arises from other DNA sequences in this sample as well. The gene calls are TRBV30 and TRBJ2-3, with TRBD2 matching 8 bases. Germline lookup yields CDR1 GTSNPN and CDR2 SVGIG (reference sequence). Losses at the gene ends were 0 bases for V and 1 base for J; bases not matched to a gene: 0. The CDR3 length is 14 residues. The CDR3 DNA reads TGTGCCTGGAGTGTGCGGGGGGGCACAGATACGCAGTATTTT. Its protein is CAWSVRGGTDTQYF.

The chain carries TRBV29-1 and TRBJ1-1, with a weak D call TRBD1 (5 bases). The V end lost 4 bases, the J end lost 0 bases, and 9 bases lay between the germline ends. The germline V gene encodes CDR1 SQVTM and CDR2 ANQGSEA. The CDR3 extends over 13 amino acids. CDR3 DNA sequence: TGCAGCGTTGTAGGACAAATGAACACTGAAGCTTTCTTT. This sequence encodes CSVVGQMNTEAFF.

This clone came up a few times. The chain recombines TRBV6-5 with TRBJ2-7; perhaps TRBD1 as D (5 bases). The germline V and J ends were trimmed by 2 bases and 4 bases, with 18 bases remaining between them. This CDR3 region has 16 residues. Germline V gives CDR1 MNHEY, CDR2 SVGAGI. The CDR3 spells CASSYANGGRVYEQYF. CDR3 nucleotides: TGTGCCAGCAGTTACGCGAACGGTGGCAGGGTATACGAGCAGTACTTC.

The gene calls are TRBV5-5 and TRBJ1-6; maybe TRBD1 (6 bases). The CDR3 sequence is 15 residues long. V lost 1 base and J lost 8, with 13 bases in between. Germline V lookup: CDR1 SGHKS, CDR2 YYEKEE (reference sequence). CDR3 sequence reads: CASSLTLAGDSPLHF. The CDR3, as DNA: TGTGCCAGCAGCTTGACGCTGGCAGGGGATTCACCCCTCCACTTT. The variable domain in full, completed from reference TRBV5-5 and TRBJ1-6, reads DAGVTQSPTHLIKTRGQQVTLRCSPISGHKSVSWYQQVLGQGPQFIFQYYEKEERGRGNFPDRFSARQFPNYSSELNVNALLLGDSALYLCASSLTLAGDSPLHFGNGTRLTVT.

The gene calls are TRBV13 and TRBJ2-3; 15 bases are shared with TRBD2. This CDR3 is 16 amino acids long. The trim removed 2 bases at V and 5 bases at J, leaving 2 bases unmatched. The germline V gene has CDR1 PRHDT and CDR2 FYEKMQ (reference sequence). The DNA for the CDR3 is TGTGCCAGCAGCTTACGGACTAGCGGGGGGGAAGATACGCAGTATTTT. It codes for CASSLRTSGGEDTQYF.

This clone was found once. The CDR3 nucleotides read TGTGCCAGTAGTATCCCAGGGAGGGGTAACACTGAAGCTTTCTTT. Translated, it gives CASSIPGRGNTEAFF. J is TRBJ1-1 and V is TRBV19; TRBD1 is a possible D gene (5 bases). Germline CDR1 and CDR2: LNHDA and SQIVND (reference sequence). The CDR3 sequence is 15 residues long. V dropped 3 bases and J dropped 2 bases, with 13 bases sitting between them.

This rearrangement joins TRBV19 to TRBJ1-4; TRBD1 aligns across 11 bases. This CDR3 contains 19 residues. Germline lookup yields CDR1 LNHDA and CDR2 SQIVND (reference sequence). V lost 5 bases to trimming and J lost 0 bases; unmatched junction nucleotides: 11. The CDR3 here is CASSLNPPGQGATNEKLFF. The CDR3 nucleotides are TGTGCCAGTAGTTTGAACCCTCCGGGACAGGGGGCAACTAATGAAAAACTGTTTTTT.

This rearrangement joins TRBV4-1 to TRBJ1-2, with D unresolved. CDR1 is MGHRA and CDR2 is YSYEKL in the germline V gene. The CDR3 contains 13 residues. The V gene lost 6 bases and the J gene lost 4 bases, with 12 bases spanning the gap. Here the CDR3 DNA reads TGCGCCAGCAGTTTTACAGCATTCTATGGCTACACCTTC. Its translation: CASSFTAFYGYTF.

CDR3 in DNA: TGTGCCAGCAGCTTGCGGCGGGGGGGCCTCTCAGATACGCAGTATTTT. It specifies CASSLRRGGLSDTQYF. The J gene is TRBJ2-3, the V gene TRBV5-4, with 9 nucleotides matching TRBD2. The CDR3 totals 16 residues. V shed 1 base and J 4 bases; nucleotides not matched to a gene: 7. CDR1 SGHNT and CDR2 YYREEE come from the germline V gene (reference sequence).

The table lists this clone with many counts. The chain is built from TRBV6-5 and TRBJ1-5; TRBD1 matches at 8 bases. The J segment lost 4 bases and the V segment lost 4 bases, leaving 3 bases of the junction unmatched. The CDR3 totals 14 residues. In germline, CDR1 is MNHEY, CDR2 SVGAGI. CDR3 residues: CASSWDRKNQPQHF. The CDR3 bases are TGTGCCAGCAGTTGGGACAGGAAGAATCAGCCCCAGCATTTT.

Here the CDR3 DNA reads TGTGCCAGCAGACAGGGGGGGAACACTGAAGCTTTCTTT. Protein product: CASRQGGNTEAFF. The chain joins TRBV12-3 or TRBV12-4 to TRBJ1-1; 8 bases map to TRBD1. This CDR3 region has 13 residues. Losses at the gene ends were 6 bases for V and 1 base for J; bases not matched to a gene: 1.